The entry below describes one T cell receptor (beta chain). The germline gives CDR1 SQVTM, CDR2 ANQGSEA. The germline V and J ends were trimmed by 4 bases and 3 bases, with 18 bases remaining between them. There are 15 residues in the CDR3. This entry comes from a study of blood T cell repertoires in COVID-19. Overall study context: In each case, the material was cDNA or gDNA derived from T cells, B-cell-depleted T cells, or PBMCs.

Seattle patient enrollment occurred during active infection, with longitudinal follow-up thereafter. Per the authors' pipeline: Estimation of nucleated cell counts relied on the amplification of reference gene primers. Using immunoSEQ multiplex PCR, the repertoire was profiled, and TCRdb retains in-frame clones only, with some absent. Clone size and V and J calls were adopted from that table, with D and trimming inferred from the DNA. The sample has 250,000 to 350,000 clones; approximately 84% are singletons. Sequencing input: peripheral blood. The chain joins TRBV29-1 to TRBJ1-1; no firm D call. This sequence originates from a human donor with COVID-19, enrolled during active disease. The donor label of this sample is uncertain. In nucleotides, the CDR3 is TGCAGCGTTGTTACGGGGTCATTTGTCGACACTGAAGCTTTCTTT. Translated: CSVVTGSFVDTEAFF.